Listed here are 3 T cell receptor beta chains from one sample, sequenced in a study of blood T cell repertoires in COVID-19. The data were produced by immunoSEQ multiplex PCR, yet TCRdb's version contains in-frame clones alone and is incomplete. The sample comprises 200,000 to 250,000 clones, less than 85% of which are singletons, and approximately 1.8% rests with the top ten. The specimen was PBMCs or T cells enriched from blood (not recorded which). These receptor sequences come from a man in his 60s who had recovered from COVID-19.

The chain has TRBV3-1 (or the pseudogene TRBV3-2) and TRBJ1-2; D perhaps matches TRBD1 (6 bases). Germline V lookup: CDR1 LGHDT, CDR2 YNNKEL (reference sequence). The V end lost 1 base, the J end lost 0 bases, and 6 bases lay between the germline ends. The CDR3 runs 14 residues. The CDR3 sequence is CASSQGQANYGYTF. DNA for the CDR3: TGTGCCAGCAGCCAAGGACAGGCTAACTATGGCTACACCTTC.

CDR3: CASSVGQGQPLMNTEAFF. For the CDR3, the DNA is TGTGCCAGCAGCGTCGGACAGGGCCAACCTCTTATGAACACTGAAGCTTTCTTT. The V gene is TRBV6-2 or TRBV6-3, the J gene TRBJ1-1; TRBD1 matches at 8 bases. Germline trimming cut 6 bases from V and 0 bases from J; bases unmatched to any gene: 15. There are 18 residues in the CDR3. CDR1 and CDR2 (germline): MNHEY, SVGEGT.

The CDR3 coding sequence is TGTGCCAGCAGCCCCCCGACAGGGCGGTCTGAAGCTTTCTTT. It codes for CASSPPTGRSEAFF. The chain employs TRBV11-3 and TRBJ1-1; TRBD1 matches 7 bases. Germline V gene sequence: CDR1 SGHNT, CDR2 YENEEA. The ends lost 5 bases at V and 6 bases at J; junction bases unmatched: 9. The CDR3 consists of 14 residues.